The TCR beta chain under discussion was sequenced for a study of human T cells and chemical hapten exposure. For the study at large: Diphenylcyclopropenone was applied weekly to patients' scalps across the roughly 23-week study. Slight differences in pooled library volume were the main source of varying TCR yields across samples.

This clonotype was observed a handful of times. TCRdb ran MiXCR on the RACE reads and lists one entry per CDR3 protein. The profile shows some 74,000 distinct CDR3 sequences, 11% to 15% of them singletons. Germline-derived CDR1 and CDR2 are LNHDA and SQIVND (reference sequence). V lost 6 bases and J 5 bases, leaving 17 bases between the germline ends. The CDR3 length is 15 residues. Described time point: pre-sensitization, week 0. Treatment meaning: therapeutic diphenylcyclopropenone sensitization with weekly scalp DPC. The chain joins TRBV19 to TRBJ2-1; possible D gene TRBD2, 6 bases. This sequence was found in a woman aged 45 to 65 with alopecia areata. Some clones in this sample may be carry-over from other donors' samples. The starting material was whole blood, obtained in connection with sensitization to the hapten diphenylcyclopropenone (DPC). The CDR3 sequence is CASSRTGDLNNEQFF. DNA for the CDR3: TGTGCCAGTAGCAGGACGGGGGACCTTAACAATGAGCAGTTCTTC.